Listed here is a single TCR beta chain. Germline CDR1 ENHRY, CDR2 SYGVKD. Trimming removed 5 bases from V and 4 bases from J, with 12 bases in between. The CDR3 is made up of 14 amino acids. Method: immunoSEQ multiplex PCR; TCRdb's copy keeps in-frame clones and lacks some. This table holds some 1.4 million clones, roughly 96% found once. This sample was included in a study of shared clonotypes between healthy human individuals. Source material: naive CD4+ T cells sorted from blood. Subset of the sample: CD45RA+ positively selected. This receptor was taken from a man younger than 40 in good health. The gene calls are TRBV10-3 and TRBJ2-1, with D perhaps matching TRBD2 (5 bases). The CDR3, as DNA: TGTGCCATCAGTCGGGGTCAAGAGTACAATGAGCAGTTCTTC. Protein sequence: CAISRGQEYNEQFF.